A single sample is the source of the 13 T cell receptor beta chains below, sequenced in a study of identical twins. TCRdb passed the 5' RACE reads through MiXCR, listing each CDR3 protein once. This table holds approximately 700,000 distinct CDR3 sequences, around 6% found once. The sample was naive T cells sorted from blood. The receptors were gathered from a man aged 18 to 30 in good health.

This clonotype was recorded many times. The chain couples TRBV24-1 to TRBJ2-1; TRBD2 matches at 10 bases. This CDR3 is 16 amino acids long. Looked up from germline, CDR1 is KGHDR and CDR2 is SFDVKD. J lost 4 bases, V lost 4 bases, and 6 bases had no gene match. This chain's CDR3 is CATSDPRTSGYNEQFF. CDR3 bases: TGTGCCACCAGTGACCCTCGGACTAGCGGTTACAATGAGCAGTTCTTC.

J is TRBJ1-1 and V is TRBV4-1; 7 bases are shared with TRBD1. After removal of 2 bases from V and 6 bases from J, the junction contained 15 bases not matched to a gene. The germline CDR1 and CDR2 sequences are MGHRA and YSYEKL. The CDR3 is made up of 17 amino acids. CDR3 bases: TGCGCCAGCAGCCAATCTCCCTGGGGGACAGTGGGCTCTGAAGCTTTCTTT. Its protein product is CASSQSPWGTVGSEAFF.

This clonotype came up a few times. V usage is TRBV15 and J usage is TRBJ2-2; 12 positions agree with TRBD1. CDR3 length equals 18 residues. J lost 1 base, V lost 0 bases, and 3 bases had no gene match. Germline assignment: CDR1 LNHNV and CDR2 YYDKDF (reference sequence). The CDR3 coding sequence is TGTGCCACCAGCAGAGACGGGACAGGGGGCTTGAACACCGGGGAGCTGTTTTTT. It translates to CATSRDGTGGLNTGELFF.

CDR3 in amino acids: CASSQGLAGVRNEQFF. The CDR3 DNA reads TGTGCCAGCAGCCAAGGTCTAGCGGGAGTCAGGAATGAGCAGTTCTTC. V usage is TRBV3-1 and J usage is TRBJ2-1; 10 nucleotides align to TRBD2. The CDR3 contains 16 residues. The J segment lost 7 bases and the V segment lost 1 base, leaving 7 bases of the junction unmatched. Germline V gene data show CDR1 as LGHDT and CDR2 as YNNKEL (reference sequence).

The V and J genes are TRBV3-1 and TRBJ2-1; D ambiguous. CDR1 is LGHDT and CDR2 is YNNKEL in the germline V gene (reference sequence). The germline V and J ends were trimmed by 6 bases and 7 bases, with 10 bases remaining between them. The CDR3 contains 12 residues. The CDR3 loop reads CASRSHSNEQFF. CDR3 DNA: TGTGCCAGCAGGTCCCATTCGAATGAGCAGTTCTTC.

There are many counts of this clonotype. The chain couples TRBV12-3 or TRBV12-4 to TRBJ2-1; unclear D gene. The CDR3 is 12 residues long. The V and J ends lost 2 bases and 9 bases respectively, with 8 bases between them. CDR3 sequence: CASSLISGEQFF. The DNA of the CDR3 is TGTGCCAGCAGTTTAATATCGGGTGAGCAGTTCTTC.

In this sample, this clonotype turned up a few times. V and J are TRBV29-1 and TRBJ2-6; 10 bases are a match to TRBD1. The length of the CDR3 is 17 residues. After removal of 7 bases from V and 0 bases from J, the junction contained 9 bases not matched to a gene. Germline V gene lookup returns CDR1 SQVTM and CDR2 ANQGSEA. DNA of the CDR3: TGCAGCGCCTACCCGGGACAGGGGAGCTCTGGGGCCAACGTCCTGACTTTC. Protein product: CSAYPGQGSSGANVLTF.

Worth noting for this clonotype: One end of the junction is discordant with germline, which a read error may explain. The chain employs TRBV10-1 and TRBJ2-1; D might be TRBD1 (6 bases). The V gene's germline CDR1 is WNHNN and CDR2 SYGVQD (reference sequence). There are 14 residues in the CDR3. The CDR3, as DNA: TGCGCCAGTTCCGGGACACTCGCCTACTATGAGCAGTTCTTC. Translated, it gives CASSGTLAYYEQFF.

This clonotype has a handful of counts. The chain recombines TRBV12-3 or TRBV12-4 with TRBJ2-3; tentative D call: TRBD2 (6 bases). Trimming took off 6 bases at V and 5 bases at J, with 12 bases between the two ends. This CDR3 region has 13 residues. As DNA, the CDR3 is TGTGCCAGCAGCTTGGGACTTATAGATACGCAGTATTTT. It codes for CASSLGLIDTQYF.

J is TRBJ2-1 and V is TRBV20-1; 8 nucleotides agree with TRBD2. The germline gives CDR1 DFQATT, CDR2 SNEGSKA (reference sequence). This CDR3 contains 17 residues. J gave up 7 bases and V 1 base, and 15 bases lay outside the gene matches. CDR3 in DNA: TGCAGTGCTAGAGTTGGAGGCGGGAGGTATGCGAAAAATGAGCAGTTCTTC. Amino acids: CSARVGGGRYAKNEQFF.

The chain has TRBV7-9 and TRBJ2-1; perhaps TRBD2 as D (6 bases). This CDR3 has 13 residues. V was pared by 5 bases and J by 5 bases, with 10 bases between. Germline V gene data show CDR1 as SEHNR and CDR2 as FQNEAQ (reference sequence). CDR3 sequence (DNA): TGTGCCAGCAGCCGGGCGGGGCACAATGAGCAGTTCTTC. Translation gives CASSRAGHNEQFF.

This clonotype was detected ten times or more. CDR3 residues: CASSSFRDNYNEQFF. CDR3 DNA: TGTGCCAGCAGTTCCTTCCGGGACAACTACAATGAGCAGTTCTTC. The chain combines TRBV25-1 with TRBJ2-1; a possible D gene is TRBD1 (6 bases). The CDR3 runs to 15 residues. V lost 5 bases and J 3 bases, leaving 14 bases between the germline ends. Germline lookup yields CDR1 MGHDK and CDR2 SYGVNS.

This clonotype was seen a handful of times. V usage is TRBV4-3 and J usage is TRBJ2-7; TRBD1 agrees at 7 bases. CDR1 LGHNA and CDR2 YSLEER come from the germline V gene. The CDR3 is made up of 15 amino acids. V lost 1 base, J lost 3 bases, and 6 bases stayed unmatched. The DNA for the CDR3 is TGCGCCAGCAGCCAAGCTTACAGGGGCAGCTACGAGCAGTACTTC. This sequence encodes CASSQAYRGSYEQYF.